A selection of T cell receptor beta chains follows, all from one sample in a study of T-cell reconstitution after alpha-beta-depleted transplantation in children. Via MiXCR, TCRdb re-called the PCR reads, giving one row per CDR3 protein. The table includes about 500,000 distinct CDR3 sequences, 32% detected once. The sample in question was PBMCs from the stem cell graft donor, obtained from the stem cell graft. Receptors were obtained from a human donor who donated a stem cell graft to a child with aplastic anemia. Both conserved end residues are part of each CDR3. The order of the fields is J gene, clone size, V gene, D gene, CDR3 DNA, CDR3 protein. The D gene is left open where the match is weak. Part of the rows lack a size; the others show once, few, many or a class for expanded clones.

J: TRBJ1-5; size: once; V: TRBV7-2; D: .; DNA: TGTGCCAGCAGCTTAGCCACAGGGCTCGATAGCAATCAGCCCCAGCATTTT; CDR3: CASSLATGLDSNQPQHF
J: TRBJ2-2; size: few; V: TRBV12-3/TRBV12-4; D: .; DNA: TGTGCCAGCACCTTGGGACCAGGGGAGCTGTTTTTT; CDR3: CASTLGPGELFF
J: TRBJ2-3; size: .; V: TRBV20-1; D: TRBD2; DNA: TGCAGTGCTAGAGGTTTTTTAGCGGGTCTTATCACAGATACGCAGTATTTT; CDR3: CSARGFLAGLITDTQYF
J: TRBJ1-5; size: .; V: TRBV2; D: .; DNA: TGTGCCAGCAGTGTAAACACCAATCAGCCCCAGCATTTT; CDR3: CASSVNTNQPQHF
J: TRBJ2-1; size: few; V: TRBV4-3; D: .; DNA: TGCGCCAGCAGCCAAACGACTGTCTACAGCTCCTACAATGAGCAGTTCTTC; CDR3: CASSQTTVYSSYNEQFF
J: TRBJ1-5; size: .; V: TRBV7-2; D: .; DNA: TGTGCCAGCAGCTTAGAATACAGAAACCAGCCCCAGCATTTT; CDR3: CASSLEYRNQPQHF
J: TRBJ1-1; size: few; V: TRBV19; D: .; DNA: TGTGCCAGTAGTATCCCGGGGGGAGCGAACACTGAAGCTTTCTTT; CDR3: CASSIPGGANTEAFF
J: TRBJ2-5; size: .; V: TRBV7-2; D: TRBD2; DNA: TGTGCCAGCAGCTTACGGGGGGATCGCGCGGAGACCCAGTACTTC; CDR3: CASSLRGDRAETQYF
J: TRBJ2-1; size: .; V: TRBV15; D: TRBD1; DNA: TGTGCCACCAGCAGAACGGACAGGGGTTCCTACAATGAGCAGTTCTTC; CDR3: CATSRTDRGSYNEQFF
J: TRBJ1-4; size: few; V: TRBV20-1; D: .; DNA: TGCAGTGCTAGTCTGGGTGGTGAAAAACTGTTTTTT; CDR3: CSASLGGEKLFF
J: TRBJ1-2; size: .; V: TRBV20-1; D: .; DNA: TGCAGTGCTAGTACGCGTCGGGGCTACACCTTC; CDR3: CSASTRRGYTF
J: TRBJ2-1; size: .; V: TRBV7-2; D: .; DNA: TGTGCCAGCAGCCCAAGGGGTGGGGGGGGCTTGTTGGAGCAGTTCTTC; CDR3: CASSPRGGGGLLEQFF
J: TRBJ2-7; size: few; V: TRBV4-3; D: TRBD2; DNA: TGCGCCAGCAGCCAAGTAGCAGCGGGAGAGAACGAGCAGTACTTC; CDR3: CASSQVAAGENEQYF
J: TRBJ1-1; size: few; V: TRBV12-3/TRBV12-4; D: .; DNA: TGTGCCAGCAGCTCGGACAGTGAAGCTTTCTTT; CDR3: CASSSDSEAFF
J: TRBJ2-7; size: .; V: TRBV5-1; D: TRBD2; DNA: TGCGCCAGCAGCTTGATTAGTACCGGGACTAGCGATAAGCAGTACTTC; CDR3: CASSLISTGTSDKQYF
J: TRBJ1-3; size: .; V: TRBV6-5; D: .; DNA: TGTGCCAGCTTCAGGGGCGACGGAAACACCATATATTTT; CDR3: CASFRGDGNTIYF